The T cell receptor (beta chain) under discussion was sequenced for a study of shared clonotypes between healthy human individuals. Study information: Per donor, CD8 memory used one plate, CD8 naive used two, CD4 memory used three and CD4 naive used three. Overall study results and limits: A few donors showed sharing of approximately 5% of naive CD4 clonotypes.

Terminally differentiated effector memory CD45RA+ cells were left out of the naive CD8 fraction, which was CD45RO-negative and positively selected for CCR7. Between the trimmed V and J ends, which lost 6 bases and 0 bases, there was a span of 12 bases. CDR3 length: 14 residues. The germline gives CDR1 MDHEN, CDR2 SYDVKM. Authors' processing steps: Filtering of immunoSEQ junctional sequences could not match full-length read filtering. Libraries were prepared by immunoSEQ multiplex PCR; TCRdb keeps only in-frame clonotypes and omits some of them. The DNA gave D and trimming, while V, J and clone size come from that table. The sample yields nearly 600,000 clones, about 95% seen once. Comments on this clone: Its antigen is unidentified. The sample holds other DNA sequences that translate to the same CDR3.

Sequencing was performed on naive CD8+ T cells sorted from blood. V is TRBV28 and J is TRBJ2-7; D is unresolved. The TCR originated in a woman between 25 and 40 years old in good health. CDR3 nucleotides: TGTGCCAGCAGCTCTTTCCGGAGCTCCTACGAGCAGTACTTC. Amino acids: CASSSFRSSYEQYF.